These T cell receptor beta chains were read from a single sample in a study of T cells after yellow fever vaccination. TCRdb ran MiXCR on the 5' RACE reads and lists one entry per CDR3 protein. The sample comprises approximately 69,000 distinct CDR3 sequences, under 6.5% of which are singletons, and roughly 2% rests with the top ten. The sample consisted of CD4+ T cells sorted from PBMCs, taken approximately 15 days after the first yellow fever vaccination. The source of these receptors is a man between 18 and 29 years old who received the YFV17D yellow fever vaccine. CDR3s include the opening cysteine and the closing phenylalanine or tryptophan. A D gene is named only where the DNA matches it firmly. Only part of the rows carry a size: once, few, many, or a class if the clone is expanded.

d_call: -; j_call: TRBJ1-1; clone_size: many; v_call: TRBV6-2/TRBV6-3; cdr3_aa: CASSMGHEAFF; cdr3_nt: TGTGCCAGCAGCATGGGCCATGAAGCTTTCTTT
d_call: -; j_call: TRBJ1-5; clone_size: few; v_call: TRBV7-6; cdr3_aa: CASSLEPAGNNQPQHF; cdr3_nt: TGTGCCAGCAGCCTAGAACCCGCAGGGAACAATCAGCCCCAGCATTTT
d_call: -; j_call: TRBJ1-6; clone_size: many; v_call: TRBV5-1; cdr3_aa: CASSLTGVEPLHF; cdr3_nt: TGCGCCAGCAGCTTGACAGGTGTCGAGCCCCTCCACTTT
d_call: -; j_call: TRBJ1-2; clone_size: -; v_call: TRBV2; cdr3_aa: CAVPDRDHGYTF; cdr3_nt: TGTGCCGTCCCTGATCGGGATCATGGCTACACCTTC
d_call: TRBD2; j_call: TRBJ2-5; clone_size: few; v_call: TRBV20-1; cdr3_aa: CSASPGLAGEENQETQYF; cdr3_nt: TGCAGTGCTAGTCCGGGACTAGCGGGGGAAGAGAACCAAGAGACCCAGTACTTC
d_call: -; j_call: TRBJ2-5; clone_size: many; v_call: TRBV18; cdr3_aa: CASSPTFDAETQYF; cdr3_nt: TGTGCCAGCTCACCGACCTTCGACGCGGAGACCCAGTACTTC
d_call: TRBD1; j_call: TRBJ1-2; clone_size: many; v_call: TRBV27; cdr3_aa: CASSTEGAYPIYGYTF; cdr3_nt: TGTGCCAGCAGTACCGAGGGGGCCTACCCGATTTATGGCTACACCTTC
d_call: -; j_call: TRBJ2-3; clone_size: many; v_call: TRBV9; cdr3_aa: CASSVMGIQGEDTQYF; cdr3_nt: TGTGCCAGCAGCGTTATGGGGATCCAAGGGGAAGATACGCAGTATTTT
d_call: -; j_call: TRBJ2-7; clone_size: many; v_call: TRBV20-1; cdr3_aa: CSASVLGYEQYF; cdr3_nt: TGCAGTGCTAGCGTCCTCGGCTACGAGCAGTACTTC
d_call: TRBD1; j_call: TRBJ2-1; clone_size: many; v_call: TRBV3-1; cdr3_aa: CASSPGTGAQRGQFF; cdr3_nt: TGTGCCAGCAGCCCGGGGACAGGGGCCCAGCGGGGGCAGTTCTTC
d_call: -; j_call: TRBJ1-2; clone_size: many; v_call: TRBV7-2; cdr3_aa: CASSLLTVNYGYTF; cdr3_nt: TGTGCCAGCAGCTTATTGACAGTTAACTATGGCTACACCTTC
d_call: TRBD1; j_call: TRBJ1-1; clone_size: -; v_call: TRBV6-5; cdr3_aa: CASSYRTGPVGPEAFF; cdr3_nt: TGTGCCAGCAGTTACCGGACAGGGCCAGTGGGTCCTGAAGCTTTCTTT
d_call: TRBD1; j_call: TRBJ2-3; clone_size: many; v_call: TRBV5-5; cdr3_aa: CASSLGGQGTDTQYF; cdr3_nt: TGTGCCAGCAGCTTGGGGGGACAGGGAACAGATACGCAGTATTTT
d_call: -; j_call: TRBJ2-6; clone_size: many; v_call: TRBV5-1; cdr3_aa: CASSPYSGANVLTF; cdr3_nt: TGCGCCAGCAGCCCATACTCTGGGGCCAACGTCCTGACTTTC
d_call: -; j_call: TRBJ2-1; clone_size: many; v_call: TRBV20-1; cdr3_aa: CSASPRGRGHNEQFF; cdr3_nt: TGCAGTGCTAGCCCTCGTGGTCGGGGGCACAATGAGCAGTTCTTC
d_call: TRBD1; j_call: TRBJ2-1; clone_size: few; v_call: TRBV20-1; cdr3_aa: CSARAGTGYAVEQFF; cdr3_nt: TGCAGTGCGCGCGCCGGGACAGGGTATGCCGTTGAGCAGTTCTTC